Each of the 25 T cell receptor beta chains below was sequenced from the same sample in a study of spatial heterogeneity in lung cancer. TCRdb called the 5' RACE reads again in MiXCR, with one record for every CDR3 protein. The table shows some 45,000 distinct CDR3 sequences, with over 9.5% occurring only once. Documented time point: sample taken at primary tumor resection. The authors sequenced whole RNA from tumor, nontumor lung or frozen PBMC without sorting. This specimen consisted of PBMCs, obtained at surgery. The receptors originated from a female donor with early-stage non-small cell lung cancer.

This clonotype showed up many times. The rearrangement links TRBV7-2 to TRBJ2-2, with 7 bases that match TRBD1. CDR3 length: 15 amino acids. The ends lost 3 bases at V and 2 bases at J; junction bases unmatched: 3. Germline V gene lookup returns CDR1 SGHTA and CDR2 FQGNSA. CDR3 sequence (DNA): TGTGCCAGCAGCTTTCTAGGGGGCAACACCGGGGAGCTGTTTTTT. Amino acids: CASSFLGGNTGELFF.

This clonotype has only a few counts. CDR3 in DNA: TGTGCCAGCAGCTTGAGGACTGAAGCTTTCTTT. Protein sequence: CASSLRTEAFF. This chain joins TRBV5-6 and TRBJ1-1; D is undetermined. Germline V gene data show CDR1 as SGHDT and CDR2 as YYEEEE. The CDR3 length is 11 residues. Trimming removed 1 base from V and 5 bases from J, with 3 bases in between.

This clonotype was seen repeatedly, ten times or more. V is TRBV12-3 or TRBV12-4 and J is TRBJ1-1, with TRBD1 matching 7 bases. After removal of 6 bases from V and 0 bases from J, the junction contained 1 base not matched to a gene. This CDR3 contains 13 residues. The DNA of the CDR3 is TGTGCCAGCAGGGACAGGATGAACACTGAAGCTTTCTTT. Translated: CASRDRMNTEAFF.

In this sample, this clonotype turned up many times. This chain joins TRBV6-2 or TRBV6-3 and TRBJ2-2, with 9 bases matching TRBD2. CDR3 length: 15 amino acids. The germline CDR1 and CDR2 sequences are MNHEY and SVGEGT. The ends lost 0 bases at V and 6 bases at J; junction bases unmatched: 2. CDR3 nucleotides: TGTGCCAGCAGTTACTCTAGCGGGGGAGCCGGGGAGCTGTTTTTT. Translated: CASSYSSGGAGELFF.

The table lists this clonotype with a few counts. The V and J genes are TRBV6-1 and TRBJ2-5, with TRBD1 as a possible D gene (6 bases). Trimming pared 4 bases from V and 2 bases from J, leaving 8 bases between. This CDR3 contains 13 residues. The germline V gene has CDR1 MNHNS and CDR2 SASEGT. CDR3 bases: TGTGCCAGCAGTGTGAGGGGGCAAGAGACCCAGTACTTC. This translates into CASSVRGQETQYF.

The table lists this clonotype with a few counts. The chain is built from TRBV18 and TRBJ1-1, with D maybe TRBD1 (5 bases). Trimming shortened V by 3 bases and J by 4 bases, and 15 bases separated the two germline ends. The CDR3 is 15 amino acids. Germline V gene data show CDR1 as KGHSH and CDR2 as LQKENI. CDR3 coding DNA: TGTGCCAGCTCACCTCTTGACGGGGGTGGCACTGAAGCTTTCTTT. Translated, it gives CASSPLDGGGTEAFF.

This clonotype is medium-sized in the sample. The chain uses TRBV9 and TRBJ1-1; D remains ambiguous. The germline V gene has CDR1 SGDLS and CDR2 YYNGEE. The CDR3 length is 16 residues. The germline V and J ends were trimmed by 0 bases and 1 base, with 13 bases remaining between them. The CDR3 loop is CASSVGAPVPNTEAFF. The CDR3 DNA is TGTGCCAGCAGCGTAGGAGCACCCGTCCCGAACACTGAAGCTTTCTTT.

The J gene is TRBJ2-1, the V gene TRBV7-2; 8 bases are a match to TRBD2. J was trimmed by 12 bases and V by 5 bases; bases with no gene match: 15. This CDR3 has 15 amino acids. The V gene's germline CDR1 is SGHTA and CDR2 FQGNSA. DNA for the CDR3: TGTGCCAGCAGCCCACGGGTGGGGGCCCGGGGGGGGCAGTTCTTC. This codes for CASSPRVGARGGQFF.

This clonotype showed up just a few times. J is TRBJ1-2 and V is TRBV7-2, with D tentatively TRBD1 (5 bases). CDR3 length: 14 amino acids. V was clipped by 5 bases and J by 5 bases, with 15 bases between them. The germline gives CDR1 SGHTA, CDR2 FQGNSA. This CDR3 reads CASSPGGDRYGYTF. CDR3 nucleotide sequence: TGTGCCAGCAGCCCCGGCGGAGACAGATATGGCTACACCTTC.

This clonotype appeared a few times. The V call is TRBV5-1, the J call TRBJ2-3, with 12 positions matching TRBD2. Germline CDR1 reads SGHRS; CDR2 reads YFSETQ. Trimming removed 1 base from V and 2 bases from J; junction bases left unmatched: 2. The CDR3 covers 16 residues. The CDR3 nucleotides are TGCGCCAGCAGCTTGAGGACTAGCGGGGACACAGATACGCAGTATTTT. It yields the protein CASSLRTSGDTDTQYF.

This rearrangement joins TRBV30 to TRBJ1-2; D might be TRBD1 (6 bases). Germline-derived CDR1 and CDR2 are GTSNPN and SVGIG (reference sequence). Trimming left V 1 base short and J 4 bases short, with 10 bases between. The CDR3 contains 13 residues. The CDR3 here is CAWSAQGLYGYTF. As DNA, the CDR3 is TGTGCCTGGAGTGCCCAGGGGCTCTATGGCTACACCTTC. Supplemented by reference TRBV30 and TRBJ1-2, the full variable domain reads SQTIHQWPATLVQPVGSPLSLECTVEGTSNPNLYWYRQAAGRGLQLLFYSVGIGQISSEVPQNLSASRPQDRQFILSSKKLLLSDSGFYLCAWSAQGLYGYTFGSGTRLTVV.

This clonotype was seen a few times. The chain has TRBV4-1 and TRBJ2-3; D is uncertain. V lost 0 bases and J lost 0, with 19 bases in between. The CDR3 sequence is 19 residues long. Germline CDR1 and CDR2: MGHRA and YSYEKL. The CDR3 nucleotides read TGCGCCAGCAGCCAAGATCTTTCGAGGTGGCCAACTAGCACAGATACGCAGTATTTT. Translation: CASSQDLSRWPTSTDTQYF.

This clonotype has at least ten counts. V usage is TRBV14 and J usage is TRBJ1-6, with 10 bases fitting TRBD1. V lost 1 base and J lost 10; bases outside the gene matches: 1. The CDR3 covers 14 residues. Germline loops: CDR1 SGHDN, CDR2 FVKESK. The CDR3 DNA is TGTGCCAGCAGCCAAGGGACAGGGGGGTCACCCCTCCACTTT. Amino acids: CASSQGTGGSPLHF.

The table lists this clonotype with a few counts. The chain couples TRBV5-6 to TRBJ2-5; 9 bases fit TRBD1. J was trimmed by 8 bases and V by 4 bases; bases with no gene match: 9. Per the germline V gene, CDR1 is SGHDT and CDR2 is YYEEEE. This CDR3 is built from 14 residues. CDR3 coding DNA: TGTGCCAGCAGCGAGGGACAGGGTATCTCAACCCAGTACTTC. This gives the protein CASSEGQGISTQYF.

The table lists this clonotype with a count of one. The chain is built from TRBV6-6 and TRBJ2-5; D assignment may be TRBD1 or TRBD2 (5 bases each). This CDR3 spans 14 amino acids. Germline lookup yields CDR1 MNHNY and CDR2 SVGAGI (reference sequence). Trimming cost V 0 bases and J 4 bases, with 9 bases left between them. Here the CDR3 reads CASSYSWGTETQYF. The CDR3 region has the DNA TGTGCCAGCAGTTACTCGTGGGGGACAGAGACCCAGTACTTC.

The sample holds many counts of this clonotype. The rearrangement links TRBV29-1 to TRBJ2-1; D gene ambiguous. Germline V gene sequence: CDR1 SQVTM, CDR2 ANQGSEA. The CDR3 is made up of 12 amino acids. The ends were cut back, 4 bases at V and 6 bases at J, with 10 bases in the middle. CDR3 in amino acids: CSVVKAPNEQFF. DNA for the CDR3: TGCAGCGTTGTTAAAGCCCCCAATGAGCAGTTCTTC.

The genes are TRBV4-1 and TRBJ1-2; D is ambiguous. This CDR3 is built from 13 residues. The V gene lost 0 bases and the J gene lost 8 bases, with 10 bases spanning the gap. CDR1 and CDR2 from the germline V gene are MGHRA and YSYEKL. DNA for the CDR3: TGCGCCAGCAGCCAAGACCCTAACGGCGGCTACACCTTC. Protein sequence: CASSQDPNGGYTF.

This clonotype was observed a few times. This chain uses TRBV6-6 with TRBJ1-1; possibly TRBD1 for D (5 bases). Looked up from germline, CDR1 is MNHNY and CDR2 is SVGAGI (reference sequence). The CDR3 covers 12 residues. Between the trimmed V and J ends, which lost 5 bases and 4 bases, there was a span of 8 bases. CDR3 sequence: CASSAGGTEAFF. Here the CDR3 DNA reads TGTGCCAGCAGTGCGGGGGGCACTGAAGCTTTCTTT.

V usage is TRBV12-3 or TRBV12-4 and J usage is TRBJ2-5; the D gene is possibly TRBD2 (7 bases). The CDR3 covers 15 residues. Trimming took 0 bases from V and 5 from J, leaving 13 bases between them. The CDR3 DNA reads as TGTGCCAGCAGTTTAGCGGGGGGGCTCGGGGAGACCCAGTACTTC. It specifies CASSLAGGLGETQYF.

The chain employs TRBV7-8 and TRBJ2-7, with 11 bases lining up with TRBD2. Germline assignment: CDR1 SGHVS and CDR2 FQNEAQ. This CDR3 contains 15 residues. The trim removed 6 bases at V and 4 bases at J, leaving 8 bases unmatched. The CDR3 region has the DNA TGTGCCAGCAGACAGGGACTAGCGGAGGTTTACGAGCAGTACTTC. Amino acid sequence: CASRQGLAEVYEQYF.

The chain joins TRBV20-1 to TRBJ1-5; 10 nucleotides line up with TRBD1. With 3 bases clipped from V and 4 bases from J, the junction kept 0 bases outside the gene matches. The CDR3 runs 13 residues. CDR1 is DFQATT, CDR2 SNEGSKA, per germline (reference sequence). CDR3 sequence (DNA): TGCAGTGCTAGGGGACAGGGGAATCAGCCCCAGCATTTT. Protein sequence: CSARGQGNQPQHF.

V usage is TRBV6-5 and J usage is TRBJ2-3; 7 nucleotides agree with TRBD1. Looked up from germline, CDR1 is MNHEY and CDR2 is SVGAGI. With 5 bases clipped from V and 1 base from J, the junction kept 3 bases outside the gene matches. CDR3 length: 14 amino acids. This chain's CDR3 is CASSRQGRTDTQYF. CDR3 coding DNA: TGTGCCAGCAGTCGACAGGGTCGCACAGATACGCAGTATTTT.

The chain uses TRBV19 and TRBJ2-7; 10 nucleotides line up with TRBD1. CDR3 length: 15 residues. Germline lookup yields CDR1 LNHDA and CDR2 SQIVND (reference sequence). Trimming removed 3 bases from V and 2 bases from J; junction bases left unmatched: 4. The CDR3 DNA is TGTGCCAGTAGTATCGGACAGGGGGTCACCTACGAGCAGTACTTC. Protein product: CASSIGQGVTYEQYF. Complete variable domain (other parts from reference TRBV19 and TRBJ2-7): DGGITQSPKYLFRKEGQNVTLSCEQNLNHDAMYWYRQDPGQGLRLIYYSQIVNDFQKGDIAEGYSVSREKKESFPLTVTSAQKNPTAFYLCASSIGQGVTYEQYFGPGTRLTVT.

This clonotype appeared many times. The rearrangement uses TRBV2 and TRBJ2-7; D unclear. Trimming removed 8 bases from V and 7 bases from J, with 15 bases in between. The CDR3 sequence is 12 residues long. Per the germline V gene, CDR1 is SNHLY and CDR2 is FYNNEI. CDR3 nucleotides: TGTGCCAGCGCTATTACTCACGTGGAGCAGTACTTC. It codes for CASAITHVEQYF.

This clonotype was found many times. The J gene is TRBJ2-3, the V gene TRBV2, with D perhaps TRBD2 (5 bases). CDR3 length: 17 residues. Trimming left V 4 bases short and J 4 bases short, with 21 bases between. Germline assignment: CDR1 SNHLY and CDR2 FYNNEI. The CDR3 DNA reads TGTGCCAGCAGTGTCCCAGCGGATGGTGCTAGTCCAGATACGCAGTATTTT. It is translated as CASSVPADGASPDTQYF. The whole variable domain, filled in from reference TRBV2 and TRBJ2-3, reads EPEVTQTPSHQVTQMGQEVILRCVPISNHLYFYWYRQILGQKVEFLVSFYNNEISEKSEIFDDQFSVERPDGSNFTLKIRSTKLEDSAMYFCASSVPADGASPDTQYFGPGTRLTVL.